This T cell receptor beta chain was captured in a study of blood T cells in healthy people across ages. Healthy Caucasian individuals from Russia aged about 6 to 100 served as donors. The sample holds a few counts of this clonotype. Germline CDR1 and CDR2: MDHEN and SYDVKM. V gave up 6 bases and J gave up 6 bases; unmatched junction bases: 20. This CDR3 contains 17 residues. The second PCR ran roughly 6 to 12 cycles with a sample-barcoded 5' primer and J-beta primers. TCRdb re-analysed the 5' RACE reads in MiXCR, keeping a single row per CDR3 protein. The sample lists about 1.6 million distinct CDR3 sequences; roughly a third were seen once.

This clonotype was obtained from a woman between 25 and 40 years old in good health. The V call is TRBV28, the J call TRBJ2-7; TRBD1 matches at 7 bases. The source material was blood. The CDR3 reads CASSPTGRAHGGSEQYF. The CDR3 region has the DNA TGTGCCAGCAGCCCGACAGGGCGTGCTCACGGTGGGTCCGAGCAGTACTTC. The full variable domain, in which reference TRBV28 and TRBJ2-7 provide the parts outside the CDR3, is DVKVTQSSRYLVKRTGEKVFLECVQDMDHENMFWYRQDPGLGLRLIYFSYDVKMKEKGDIPEGYSVSREKKERFSLILESASTNQTSMYLCASSPTGRAHGGSEQYFGPGTRLTVT.